Each of the 21 T cell receptor beta chains below was sequenced from the same sample in a study of OX40 agonist ivuxolimab in advanced cancers. TCRdb's copy holds only in-frame clones and misses some; the assay was immunoSEQ multiplex PCR. The sample records over 65,000 clones, about 90% being singletons. Sequencing was performed on CD4+ or CD8+ T cells sorted from blood, taken in a trial of the OX40 agonist ivuxolimab. The receptors were sampled from an adult with an advanced solid tumor such as melanoma, head and neck, liver or kidney cancer.

This chain links TRBV9 with TRBJ1-5; 7 bases align to TRBD1. The CDR3 spans 14 residues. V trimming: 4 bases; J trimming: 1 base; junction bases outside the gene matches: 2. Germline loops: CDR1 SGDLS, CDR2 YYNGEE. The CDR3 spells CASSPTGSNQPQHF. For the CDR3, the DNA is TGTGCCAGCAGCCCGACAGGGAGCAATCAGCCCCAGCATTTT.

The V gene is TRBV7-9, the J gene TRBJ1-1; D is unclear. The CDR3 runs 14 residues. V gave up 5 bases and J gave up 6 bases, with 16 bases separating them. Germline CDR1 SEHNR, CDR2 FQNEAQ (reference sequence). The CDR3 protein is CASSRPSGIPEAFF. The CDR3 nucleotides are TGTGCCAGCAGCCGCCCTAGTGGGATTCCTGAAGCTTTCTTT.

V gene TRBV7-8 combines with J gene TRBJ2-6, with D possibly TRBD1 on 6 matching bases. Germline values: CDR1 SGHVS, CDR2 FQNEAQ. V lost 5 bases to trimming and J lost 2 bases, with 13 bases between them. The CDR3 is made up of 16 amino acids. The CDR3 loop is CASSQRGGAGANVLTF. CDR3 nucleotide sequence: TGTGCCAGCAGCCAAAGAGGGGGAGCTGGGGCCAACGTCCTGACTTTC.

The chain links TRBV10-3 to TRBJ1-1; perhaps TRBD1 as D (5 bases). Germline V gives CDR1 ENHRY, CDR2 SYGVKD. The ends were cut back, 3 bases at V and 3 bases at J, with 11 bases in the middle. The CDR3 has 14 amino acids. CDR3 coding DNA: TGTGCCATCAGTGATATAGGGGCGGACACTGAAGCTTTCTTT. This gives the protein CAISDIGADTEAFF.

The chain uses TRBV11-2 and TRBJ1-2, with 9 bases aligning to TRBD1. This CDR3 is 14 amino acids long. J lost 5 bases, V lost 4 bases, and 5 bases had no gene match. Germline CDR1 and CDR2: SGHAT and FQNNGV. The CDR3 reads CASSYTGTGYGYTF. As DNA, the CDR3 is TGTGCCAGCAGCTATACCGGGACAGGGTATGGCTACACCTTC.

The chain combines TRBV4-1 with TRBJ2-1, with TRBD1 as a possible D gene (5 bases). In germline, CDR1 is MGHRA, CDR2 YSYEKL. The CDR3 sequence is 16 residues long. With 0 bases removed from V and 6 bases from J, the gap between germline ends came to 15 bases. For the CDR3, the DNA is TGCGCCAGCAGCCAAGATTTAGGGGAAGGGTCCAATGAGCAGTTCTTC. This gives the protein CASSQDLGEGSNEQFF.

The rearrangement uses TRBV11-2 and TRBJ2-7; D gene uncertain. Per germline, CDR1 SGHAT and CDR2 FQNNGV. V dropped 2 bases and J dropped 5 bases, with 7 bases sitting between them. The CDR3 runs to 12 residues. The CDR3 spells CASSLRWDEQYF. The CDR3 coding sequence is TGTGCCAGCAGCTTACGCTGGGACGAGCAGTACTTC.

The gene calls are TRBV13 and TRBJ1-1; the D is unclear. V was trimmed by 3 bases and J by 4 bases, leaving 12 bases between them. CDR1 and CDR2 from the germline V gene are PRHDT and FYEKMQ (reference sequence). The CDR3 runs to 14 residues. The CDR3 region is CASSLRGRSTEAFF. The DNA for the CDR3 is TGTGCCAGCAGCTTGAGAGGGAGGAGCACTGAAGCTTTCTTT. The entire variable domain, with the rest obtained from reference TRBV13 and TRBJ1-1, is as follows: AAGVIQSPRHLIKEKRETATLKCYPIPRHDTVYWYQQGPGQDPQFLISFYEKMQSDKGSIPDRFSAQQFSDYHSELNMSSLELGDSALYFCASSLRGRSTEAFFGQGTRLTVV.

The rearrangement links TRBV7-9 to TRBJ2-6; D is perhaps TRBD1 or TRBD2 (6 bases each). V lost 8 bases, J lost 0 bases, and 14 bases lay in between. The CDR3 spans 16 residues. The V gene's germline CDR1 is SEHNR and CDR2 FQNEAQ (reference sequence). CDR3 sequence: CASLEGHPSGANVLTF. The CDR3 DNA reads as TGTGCCAGCCTGGAGGGACACCCCTCTGGGGCCAACGTCCTGACTTTC.

This clone has more than one count but fewer than ten. The chain recombines TRBV29-1 with TRBJ1-3, with D perhaps TRBD1 (6 bases). This CDR3 has 16 residues. Trimming took off 5 bases at V and 0 bases at J, with 17 bases between the two ends. Germline V CDR1 and CDR2: SQVTM, ANQGSEA. The CDR3 sequence is CSVTPFEGGSGNTIYF. The CDR3, as DNA: TGCAGCGTTACACCGTTTGAGGGGGGCTCTGGAAACACCATATATTTT.

The chain carries TRBV7-3 and TRBJ2-1; D perhaps matches TRBD2 (6 bases). Germline CDR1 and CDR2: SGHTA and FQGTGA. V was trimmed by 0 bases and J by 10 bases, leaving 16 bases between them. CDR3 size: 15 residues. As DNA, the CDR3 is TGTGCCAGCAGCTTAACGCCCGGGTTCCGGGAGGAGCAGTTCTTC. Its translation is CASSLTPGFREEQFF.

The V and J genes are TRBV6-5 and TRBJ2-2; D assignment may be TRBD1 or TRBD2 (5 bases each). Germline assignment: CDR1 MNHEY and CDR2 SVGAGI. The CDR3 length is 15 residues. V was trimmed by 0 bases and J by 6 bases, leaving 11 bases between them. The CDR3 nucleotides are TGTGCCAGCAGTTACTCGATTGGGGGATCCGGGGAGCTGTTTTTT. Translating it yields CASSYSIGGSGELFF.

This chain links TRBV7-8 with TRBJ2-5; the D gene is possibly TRBD1 (7 bases). The V end lost 2 bases, the J end lost 2 bases, and 12 bases lay between the germline ends. The CDR3 covers 15 residues. CDR1 SGHVS and CDR2 FQNEAQ come from the germline V gene. Written as DNA, the CDR3 is TGTGCCAGCAGCTTATTGGCAGGGGGGCAAGAGACCCAGTACTTC. Amino acids: CASSLLAGGQETQYF. The variable domain in full, completed from reference TRBV7-8 and TRBJ2-5, reads GAGVSQSPRYKVAKRGQDVALRCDPISGHVSLFWYQQALGQGPEFLTYFQNEAQLDKSGLPSDRFFAERPEGSVSTLKIQRTQQEDSAVYLCASSLLAGGQETQYFGPGTRLLVL.

The CDR3 nucleotides are TGTGCCAGCAGCTTAGGGTGGGACAGGGGTAACGACGAGCAGTACTTC. Amino acids: CASSLGWDRGNDEQYF. This chain connects TRBV7-9 to TRBJ2-7; TRBD1 agrees at 10 bases. This CDR3 has 16 amino acids. CDR1 is SEHNR and CDR2 is FQNEAQ in the germline V gene (reference sequence). The V and J ends lost 1 base and 5 bases, in that order; junction bases with no gene match: 8. Looking up the rest from reference TRBV7-9 and TRBJ2-7 gives the full variable domain: DTGVSQNPRHKITKRGQNVTFRCDPISEHNRLYWYRQTLGQGPEFLTYFQNEAQLEKSRLLSDRFSAERPKGSFSTLEIQRTEQGDSAMYLCASSLGWDRGNDEQYFGPGTRLTVT.

This sequence joins TRBV5-1 and TRBJ1-2; D possibly corresponds to TRBD1 (6 bases). Per germline, CDR1 SGHRS and CDR2 YFSETQ. There are 14 residues in the CDR3. With 6 bases removed from V and 0 bases from J, the gap between germline ends came to 12 bases. The CDR3 is CASNIDRSNYGYTF. CDR3 nucleotides: TGCGCCAGCAACATCGACAGGTCTAACTATGGCTACACCTTC. The whole variable domain, remainder taken from reference TRBV5-1 and TRBJ1-2, is KAGVTQTPRYLIKTRGQQVTLSCSPISGHRSVSWYQQTPGQGLQFLFEYFSETQRNKGNFPGRFSGRQFSNSRSEMNVSTLELGDSALYLCASNIDRSNYGYTFGSGTRLTVV.

This clone came up once. This sequence joins TRBV7-9 and TRBJ2-1; 7 bases align to TRBD1. The CDR3 length is 18 residues. With V trimmed by 2 bases and J by 2 bases, 12 bases remained unmatched. CDR1 and CDR2 (germline): SEHNR, FQNEAQ (reference sequence). The CDR3 DNA reads as TGTGCCAGCAGCTTAACAAGGGGGCGTTTGTCCCCCTACAATGAGCAGTTCTTC. Amino acids: CASSLTRGRLSPYNEQFF.

This chain connects TRBV7-9 to TRBJ2-7; D perhaps matches TRBD2 (5 bases). Germline CDR1 is SEHNR and CDR2 is FQNEAQ (reference sequence). V was pared by 5 bases and J by 5 bases, with 16 bases between. The CDR3 is 14 amino acids. Here the CDR3 DNA reads TGTGCCAGCAGCCTGGTGCTAGCTGGGGACGAGCAGTACTTC. Its translation: CASSLVLAGDEQYF.

The gene calls are TRBV2 and TRBJ2-7; D not certain. Per the germline V gene, CDR1 is SNHLY and CDR2 is FYNNEI. V was trimmed by 4 bases and J by 5 bases, leaving 12 bases between them. The CDR3 runs 13 residues. CDR3 region: CASSVPPRDEQYF. CDR3 DNA: TGTGCCAGCAGTGTACCCCCCCGGGACGAGCAGTACTTC. Full variable domain (outside the CDR3, taken from reference TRBV2 and TRBJ2-7): EPEVTQTPSHQVTQMGQEVILRCVPISNHLYFYWYRQILGQKVEFLVSFYNNEISEKSEIFDDQFSVERPDGSNFTLKIRSTKLEDSAMYFCASSVPPRDEQYFGPGTRLTVT.

J is TRBJ1-2 and V is TRBV29-1; 9 nucleotides line up with TRBD1. Germline loops: CDR1 SQVTM, CDR2 ANQGSEA. The J segment lost 7 bases and the V segment lost 3 bases, leaving 18 bases of the junction unmatched. This CDR3 spans 17 amino acids. The CDR3 loop reads CSVDRPGQGLNEGGYTF. CDR3 sequence (DNA): TGCAGCGTTGATCGACCGGGACAGGGCCTCAACGAGGGTGGCTACACCTTC.

The chain has TRBV11-2 and TRBJ2-1, with D perhaps TRBD1 or TRBD2 (7 bases each). Trimming took off 5 bases at V and 1 base at J, with 15 bases between the two ends. The CDR3 totals 16 residues. Germline V gene data show CDR1 as SGHAT and CDR2 as FQNNGV. CDR3 amino acids: CASSPGGGVSYNEQFF. The CDR3 nucleotides read TGTGCCAGCAGCCCAGGGGGAGGGGTATCCTACAATGAGCAGTTCTTC.

This clone was seen only a few times. This sequence joins TRBV7-9 and TRBJ2-7; possible D gene TRBD1, 6 bases. CDR3 length: 13 residues. V was cut by 4 bases and J by 1 base, with 8 bases left in between. Per germline, CDR1 SEHNR and CDR2 FQNEAQ (reference sequence). CDR3 loop: CASSYRDSYEQYF. In DNA form, the CDR3 reads TGTGCCAGCAGCTACAGGGATTCCTACGAGCAGTACTTC.